This is a list of T cell receptor beta chains from one sample in a study of long-term antiretroviral therapy in people with HIV. Produced via immunoSEQ multiplex PCR; TCRdb's table is partial and in-frame only. Of 30,000 to 40,000 clones listed, around three quarters were seen once; the top ten hold 7.1%. The sequencing used unsorted PBMCs, collected 2 years after starting antiretroviral therapy. Receptor source: a woman between 45 and 60 years old with HIV. The CDR3 runs from the conserved cysteine through the conserved F or W. The D gene is left open where the match is weak. Not all rows give a size; the values are once, few, many and, for expanded clones, a class.

j_call clone_size v_call d_call cdr3_nt cdr3_aa
TRBJ2-5 - TRBV5-4 - TGTGCCAGCAGCTTCCCCCAAGAGACCCAGTACTTC CASSFPQETQYF
TRBJ2-5 - TRBV7-9 - TGTGCCAGCAAATCTTTCGGCAGCCAAGAGACCCAGTACTTC CASKSFGSQETQYF
TRBJ1-4 - TRBV5-1 TRBD1 TGCGCCAGCAGCCAAACAGGGGGCAGAAATGAAAAACTGTTTTTT CASSQTGGRNEKLFF
TRBJ1-3 once TRBV5-6 - TGTGCCAGCAGTCCCTGGGGTCCGGACCGACACACCATATATTTT CASSPWGPDRHTIYF
TRBJ2-4 - TRBV7-2 TRBD1 TGTGCCAGCAGCCCGCGGGACAGGGTAGGAATTCAGTACTTC CASSPRDRVGIQYF
TRBJ1-4 - TRBV19 TRBD1 TGTGCCAGTAGAATCACAGGGGGCAGGGAAAAACTGTTTTTT CASRITGGREKLFF
TRBJ1-1 few TRBV5-1 - TGCGCCAGCAGTTACGAAGGACAGATGAACACTGAAGCTTTCTTT CASSYEGQMNTEAFF
TRBJ2-1 - TRBV7-9 - TGTGCCAGCAGCTTGATCCTCGACGAGCAGTTCTTC CASSLILDEQFF
TRBJ1-6 - TRBV6-6 - TGTGCCAGCAGTTACTCGGACGGCCGATGGACACCCCTCCACTTT CASSYSDGRWTPLHF
TRBJ2-3 - TRBV4-2 TRBD2 TGTGCCAGCAGCCAGCGGACTAGCGGGGGGGCAGATACGCAGTATTTT CASSQRTSGGADTQYF
TRBJ1-5 few TRBV19 - TGTGCCAGTAGTATTACTTCAGTAGTGGGTCAGCCCCAGCATTTT CASSITSVVGQPQHF
TRBJ1-5 - TRBV30 - TGTGCCTGGAGGGGGCGAGACACGAGCAATCAGCCCCAGCATTTT CAWRGRDTSNQPQHF
TRBJ1-6 - TRBV2 - TGTGCCAGCAGTGTTCAGGCAGGTGGTGGGTCTTATAATTCACCCCTCCACTTT CASSVQAGGGSYNSPLHF
TRBJ2-1 - TRBV5-1 - TGCGCCAGCAGCTGGGCGCTCCGGGGCAATGAGCAGTTCTTC CASSWALRGNEQFF
TRBJ1-6 - TRBV6-5 - TGTGCCAGCAGTTCCGAGATTCGACAGTATAATTCACCCCTCCACTTT CASSSEIRQYNSPLHF
TRBJ2-1 - TRBV10-3 TRBD1 TGTGCCATCAGTGAGGGGACAGGGAGTAATGGTGAGCAGTTCTTC CAISEGTGSNGEQFF
TRBJ2-5 - TRBV5-1 - TGCGCCAGCAGCCGCGGAGAGGGCCAGTACTTC CASSRGEGQYF
TRBJ2-5 - TRBV14 - TGTGCCAGCAGCCAAAGTCATTACTCGGCTAGCCGGGCCCAAGAGACCCAGTACTTC CASSQSHYSASRAQETQYF
TRBJ1-5 - TRBV11-2 - TGTGCCAGCAGCTTCGCCGATAGCAATCAGCCCCAGCATTTT CASSFADSNQPQHF
TRBJ2-7 - TRBV5-4 - TGTGCCAGCAGCAGGAACAGGGGGGGCTACGAGCAGTACTTC CASSRNRGGYEQYF